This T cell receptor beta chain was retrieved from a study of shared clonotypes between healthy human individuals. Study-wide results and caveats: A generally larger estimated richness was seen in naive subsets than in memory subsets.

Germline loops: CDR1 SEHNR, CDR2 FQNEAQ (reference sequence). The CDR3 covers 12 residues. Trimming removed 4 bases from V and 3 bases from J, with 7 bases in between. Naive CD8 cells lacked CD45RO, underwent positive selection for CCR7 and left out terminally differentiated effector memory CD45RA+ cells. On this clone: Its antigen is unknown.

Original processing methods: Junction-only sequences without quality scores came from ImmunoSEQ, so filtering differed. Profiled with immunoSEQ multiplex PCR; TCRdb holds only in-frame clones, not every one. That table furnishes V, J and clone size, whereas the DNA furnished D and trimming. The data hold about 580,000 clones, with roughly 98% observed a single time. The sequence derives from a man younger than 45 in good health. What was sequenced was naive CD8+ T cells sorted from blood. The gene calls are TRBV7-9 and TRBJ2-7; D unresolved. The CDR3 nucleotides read TGTGCCAGCAGCTCGACAATCTACGAGCAGTACTTC. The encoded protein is CASSSTIYEQYF.